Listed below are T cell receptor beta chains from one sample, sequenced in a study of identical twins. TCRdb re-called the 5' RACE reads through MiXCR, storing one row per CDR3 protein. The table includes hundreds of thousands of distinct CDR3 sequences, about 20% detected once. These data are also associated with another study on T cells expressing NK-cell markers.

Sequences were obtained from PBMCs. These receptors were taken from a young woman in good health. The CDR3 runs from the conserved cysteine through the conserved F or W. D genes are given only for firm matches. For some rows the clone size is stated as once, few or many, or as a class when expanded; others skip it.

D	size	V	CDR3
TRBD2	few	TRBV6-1	CASSPGSGRNIQYF
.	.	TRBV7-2	CASSFTSQRAQHF
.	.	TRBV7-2	CASSLALGPEEQFF
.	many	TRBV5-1	CASSLGQMEETQYF
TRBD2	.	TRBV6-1	CASSSTWGLAGGNEQFF
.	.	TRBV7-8	CASSPRRATEAFF
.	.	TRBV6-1	CASSEEGWGTYEQYF
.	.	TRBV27	CASSLQGRAFF
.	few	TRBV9	CASSVDSRYQETQYF
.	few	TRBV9	CASSVGAGANVLTF
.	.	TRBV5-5	CASSPRPGGDTQYF
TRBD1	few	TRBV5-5	CASSLIFAGGSGYTF
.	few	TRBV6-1	CASSSGIATEAFF
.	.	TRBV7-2	CASSSGTFPYEQYF
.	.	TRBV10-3	CAIRGTETYEQYF
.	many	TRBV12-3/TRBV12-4	CASSFGGGETQYF
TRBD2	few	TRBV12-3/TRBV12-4	CASRAGVTGELFF
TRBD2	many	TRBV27	CASRIAGVAFF
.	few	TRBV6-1	CASRTGFLAEQYF
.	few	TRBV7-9	CASSPTGLGETQYF
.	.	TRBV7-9	CASSPQGSMAEAFF
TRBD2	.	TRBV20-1	CSARGNIAGGGSEQFF
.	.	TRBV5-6	CASSTSGRTVTYEQYF
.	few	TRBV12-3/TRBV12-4	CASSLNHGGSPLHF
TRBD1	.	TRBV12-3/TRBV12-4	CASTPGPDRALKAFF
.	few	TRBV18	CASSPPTVLETQYF
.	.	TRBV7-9	CASSLVGPTETQYF
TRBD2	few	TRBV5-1	CASKTSVEETQYF
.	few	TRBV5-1	CASSLSQGLGTEAFF
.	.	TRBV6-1	CASRPPGAYGYTF
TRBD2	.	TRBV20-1	CSARTSENTDTQYF
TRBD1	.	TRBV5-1	CASSGRDRGIDEQFF
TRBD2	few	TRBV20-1	CSASPGNLAGSGYF
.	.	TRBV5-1	CASSAPTGSGTYNEQFF
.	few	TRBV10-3	CAISESGSNSPLHF
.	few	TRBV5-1	CASNDGQETQYF
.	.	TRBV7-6	CASSRVDEQYF
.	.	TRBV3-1	CASSQGPETDTQYF
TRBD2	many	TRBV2	CASRPPVGLEWETQYF
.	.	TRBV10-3	CAISRDHPFHNEQFF
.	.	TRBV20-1	CSASHPLNEQFF
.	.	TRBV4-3	CASSRSSGDGYEQYF
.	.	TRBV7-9	CASSLSAGEKPQHF
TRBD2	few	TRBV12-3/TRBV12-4	CASSSGGLAAKDTQYF
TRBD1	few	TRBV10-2	CASTKKRTGGNEQFF
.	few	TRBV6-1	CASSRQEAFF
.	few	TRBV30	CAWSGGNEQFF
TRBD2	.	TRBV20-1	CSAGSGRDYEQYF
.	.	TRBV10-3	CAITQGRNTGELFF
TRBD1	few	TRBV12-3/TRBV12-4	CVSRQTGARLHEQFF
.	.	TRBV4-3	CASSQVRGAYGYTF
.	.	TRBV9	CASSEGKSSYNEQFF
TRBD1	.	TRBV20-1	CSARDPGTGLIYGYTF
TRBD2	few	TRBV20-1	CSALYRLAGPTYEQYF
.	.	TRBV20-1	CSARDLGEQYF
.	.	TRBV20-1	CSAPDPGRSTEQYF
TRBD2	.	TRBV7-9	CASSLSGAYSYEQYF
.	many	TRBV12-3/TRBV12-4	CASRTTLAHEQYF
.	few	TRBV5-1	CASRVRTENTEAFF